This TCR beta chain was profiled in a study of technical replicates of blood from a handful of donors. Libraries were prepared by immunoSEQ multiplex PCR; TCRdb keeps only in-frame clonotypes and omits some of them. Here the sample spans just over 60,000 clones, around 87% being singletons. The length of the CDR3 is 13 residues. Between the trimmed V and J ends, which lost 4 bases and 0 bases, there was a span of 7 bases. The germline V gene encodes CDR1 SQVTM and CDR2 ANQGSEA. The sequence came from a human donor in good health. Some clones in this sample may be carry-over from other donors' samples. The sequencing input was PBMCs. The J gene is TRBJ1-3, the V gene TRBV29-1; no clear D gene. As DNA, the CDR3 is TGCAGCGTTGTGGCGGACTCTGGAAACACCATATATTTT. Translating gives CSVVADSGNTIYF.